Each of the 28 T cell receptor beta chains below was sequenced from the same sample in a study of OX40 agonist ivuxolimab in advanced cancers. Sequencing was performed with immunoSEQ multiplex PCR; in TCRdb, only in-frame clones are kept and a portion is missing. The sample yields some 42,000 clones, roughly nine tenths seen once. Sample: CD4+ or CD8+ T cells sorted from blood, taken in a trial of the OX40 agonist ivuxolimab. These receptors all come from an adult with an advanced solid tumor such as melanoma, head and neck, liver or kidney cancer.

The CDR3: CASSSWGGETQYF. As DNA, the CDR3 is TGTGCCAGCAGTTCGTGGGGGGGAGAGACCCAGTACTTC. The chain employs TRBV27 and TRBJ2-5, with 7 bases matching TRBD2. J lost 4 bases, V lost 4 bases, and 3 bases had no gene match. The CDR3 has 13 residues. Germline lookup yields CDR1 MNHEY and CDR2 SMNVEV (reference sequence).

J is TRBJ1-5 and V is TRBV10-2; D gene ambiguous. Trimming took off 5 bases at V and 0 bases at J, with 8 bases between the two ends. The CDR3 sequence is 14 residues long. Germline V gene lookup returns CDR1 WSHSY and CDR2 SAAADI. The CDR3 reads CASSLQNSNQPQHF. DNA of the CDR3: TGCGCCAGCAGTCTCCAGAATAGCAATCAGCCCCAGCATTTT.

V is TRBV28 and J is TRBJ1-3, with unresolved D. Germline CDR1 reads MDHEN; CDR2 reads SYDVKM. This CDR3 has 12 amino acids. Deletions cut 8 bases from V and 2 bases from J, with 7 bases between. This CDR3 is CASSKAGNTIYF. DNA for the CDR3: TGTGCCAGCTCCAAGGCTGGAAACACCATATATTTT.

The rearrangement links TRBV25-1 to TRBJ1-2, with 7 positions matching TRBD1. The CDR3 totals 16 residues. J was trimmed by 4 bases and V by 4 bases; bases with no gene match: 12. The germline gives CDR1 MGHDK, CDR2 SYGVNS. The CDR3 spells CASSAEDRDSGYGYTF. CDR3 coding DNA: TGTGCCAGCAGTGCCGAAGACAGGGACTCTGGCTATGGCTACACCTTC.

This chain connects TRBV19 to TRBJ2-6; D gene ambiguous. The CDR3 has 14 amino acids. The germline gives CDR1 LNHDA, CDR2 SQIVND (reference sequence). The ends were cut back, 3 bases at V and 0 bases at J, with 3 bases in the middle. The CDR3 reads CASSIYSGANVLTF. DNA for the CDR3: TGTGCCAGTAGTATCTACTCTGGGGCCAACGTCCTGACTTTC.

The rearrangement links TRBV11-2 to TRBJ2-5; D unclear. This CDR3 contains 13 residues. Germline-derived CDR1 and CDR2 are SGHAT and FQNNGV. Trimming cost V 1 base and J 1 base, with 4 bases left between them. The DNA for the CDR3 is TGTGCCAGCAGCTTAGGCGGCCAAGAGACCCAGTACTTC. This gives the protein CASSLGGQETQYF.

CDR3 sequence: CASRSQQGPPAEAFF. The CDR3 nucleotides read TGTGCCAGCAGATCCCAGCAGGGGCCTCCGGCTGAAGCTTTCTTT. This chain links TRBV11-2 with TRBJ1-1; D may be TRBD1 (6 bases). CDR3 length equals 15 residues. Trimming removed 6 bases at V and 6 bases at J, with 20 bases between. CDR1 and CDR2 (germline): SGHAT, FQNNGV. Full variable domain (outside the CDR3, taken from reference TRBV11-2 and TRBJ1-1): EAGVAQSPRYKIIEKRQSVAFWCNPISGHATLYWYQQILGQGPKLLIQFQNNGVVDDSQLPKDRFSAERLKGVDSTLKIQPAKLEDSAVYLCASRSQQGPPAEAFFGQGTRLTVV.

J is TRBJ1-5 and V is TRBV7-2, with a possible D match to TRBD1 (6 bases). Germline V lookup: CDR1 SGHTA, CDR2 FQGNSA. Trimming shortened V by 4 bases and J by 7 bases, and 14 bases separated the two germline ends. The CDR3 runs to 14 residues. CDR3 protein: CASSSGGAGQPQHF. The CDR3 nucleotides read TGTGCCAGCAGCTCTGGGGGCGCGGGACAGCCCCAGCATTTT.

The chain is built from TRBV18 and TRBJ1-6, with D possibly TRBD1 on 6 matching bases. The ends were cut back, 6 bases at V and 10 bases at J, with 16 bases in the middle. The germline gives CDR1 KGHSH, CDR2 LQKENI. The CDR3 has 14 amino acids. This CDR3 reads CASSAGGQNSPLHF. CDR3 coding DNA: TGTGCCAGCTCCGCCGGGGGGCAAAACTCACCCCTCCACTTT.

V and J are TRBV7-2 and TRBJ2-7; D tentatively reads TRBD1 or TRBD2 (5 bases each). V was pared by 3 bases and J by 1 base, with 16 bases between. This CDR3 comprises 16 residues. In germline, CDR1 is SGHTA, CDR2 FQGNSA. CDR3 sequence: CASSFSEGPGSYEQYF. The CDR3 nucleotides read TGTGCCAGCAGCTTTTCAGAGGGCCCAGGGTCCTACGAGCAGTACTTC.

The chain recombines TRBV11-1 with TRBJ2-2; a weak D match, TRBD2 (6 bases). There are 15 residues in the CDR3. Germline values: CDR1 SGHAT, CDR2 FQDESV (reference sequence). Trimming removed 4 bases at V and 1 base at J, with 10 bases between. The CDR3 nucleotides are TGTGCCAGCAGCTCGGGACTGGAGAACACCGGGGAGCTGTTTTTT. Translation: CASSSGLENTGELFF.

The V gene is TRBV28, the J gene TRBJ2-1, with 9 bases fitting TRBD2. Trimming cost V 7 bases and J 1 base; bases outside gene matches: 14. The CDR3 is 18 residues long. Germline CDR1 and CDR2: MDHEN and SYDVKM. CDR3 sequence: CASIPTGASGISYNEQFF. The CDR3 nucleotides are TGTGCCAGCATCCCAACTGGAGCTAGCGGGATTTCCTACAATGAGCAGTTCTTC.

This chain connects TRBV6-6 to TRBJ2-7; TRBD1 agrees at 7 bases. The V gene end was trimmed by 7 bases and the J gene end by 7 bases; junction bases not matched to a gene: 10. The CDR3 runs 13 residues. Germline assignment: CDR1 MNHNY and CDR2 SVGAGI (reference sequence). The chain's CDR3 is CASTPPQGVEQYF. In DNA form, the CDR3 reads TGTGCCAGCACCCCCCCTCAGGGGGTAGAGCAGTACTTC.

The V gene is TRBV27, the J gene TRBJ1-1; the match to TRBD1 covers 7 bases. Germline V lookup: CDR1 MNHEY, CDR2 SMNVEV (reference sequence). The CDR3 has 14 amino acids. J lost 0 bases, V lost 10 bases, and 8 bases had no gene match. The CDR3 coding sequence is TGTGCCACCTGGGACAGACCCATGAACACTGAAGCTTTCTTT. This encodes CATWDRPMNTEAFF.

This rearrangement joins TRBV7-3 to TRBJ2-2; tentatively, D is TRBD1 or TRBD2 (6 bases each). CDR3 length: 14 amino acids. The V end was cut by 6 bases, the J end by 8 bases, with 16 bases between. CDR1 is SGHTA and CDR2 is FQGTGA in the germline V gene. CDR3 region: CASRLQGSGGELFF. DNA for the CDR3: TGTGCCAGCAGACTACAGGGTAGCGGTGGGGAGCTGTTTTTT.

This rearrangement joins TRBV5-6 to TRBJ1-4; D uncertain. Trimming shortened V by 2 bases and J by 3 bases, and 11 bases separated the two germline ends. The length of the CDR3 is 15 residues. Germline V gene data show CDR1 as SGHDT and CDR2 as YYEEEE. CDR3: CASSFSSGPNEKLFF. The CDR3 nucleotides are TGTGCCAGCAGCTTTTCTTCTGGGCCTAATGAAAAACTGTTTTTT.

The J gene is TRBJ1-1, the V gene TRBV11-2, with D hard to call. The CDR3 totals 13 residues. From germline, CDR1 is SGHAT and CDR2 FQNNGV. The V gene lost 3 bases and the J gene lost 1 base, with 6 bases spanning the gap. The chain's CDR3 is CASSFEWNTEAFF. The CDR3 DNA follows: TGTGCCAGCAGCTTCGAATGGAACACTGAAGCTTTCTTT.

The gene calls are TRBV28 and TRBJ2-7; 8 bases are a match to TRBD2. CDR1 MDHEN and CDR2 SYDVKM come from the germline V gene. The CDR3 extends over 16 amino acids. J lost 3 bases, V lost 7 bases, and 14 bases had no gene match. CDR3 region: CASTPLGLAGLYEQYF. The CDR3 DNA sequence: TGTGCCAGCACCCCACTAGGACTAGCCGGTCTCTACGAGCAGTACTTC.

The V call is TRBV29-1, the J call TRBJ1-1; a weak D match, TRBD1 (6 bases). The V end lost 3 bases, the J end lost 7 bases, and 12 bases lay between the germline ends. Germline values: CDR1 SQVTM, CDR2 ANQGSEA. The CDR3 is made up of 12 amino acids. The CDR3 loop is CSVERTANEAFF. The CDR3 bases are TGCAGCGTTGAGAGGACAGCTAATGAAGCTTTCTTT.

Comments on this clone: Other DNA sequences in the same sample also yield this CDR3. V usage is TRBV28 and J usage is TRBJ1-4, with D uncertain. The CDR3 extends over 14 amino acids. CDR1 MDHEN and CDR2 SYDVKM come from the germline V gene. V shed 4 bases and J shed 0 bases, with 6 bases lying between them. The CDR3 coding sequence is TGTGCCAGCAGTTCTCAGGCAACTAATGAAAAACTGTTTTTT. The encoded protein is CASSSQATNEKLFF.

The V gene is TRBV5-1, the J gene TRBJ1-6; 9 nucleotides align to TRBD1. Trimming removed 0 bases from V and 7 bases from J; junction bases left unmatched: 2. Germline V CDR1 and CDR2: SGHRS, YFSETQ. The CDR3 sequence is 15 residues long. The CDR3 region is CASSLEGTGNSPLHF. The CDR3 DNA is TGCGCCAGCAGCTTGGAGGGGACAGGGAATTCACCCCTCCACTTT.

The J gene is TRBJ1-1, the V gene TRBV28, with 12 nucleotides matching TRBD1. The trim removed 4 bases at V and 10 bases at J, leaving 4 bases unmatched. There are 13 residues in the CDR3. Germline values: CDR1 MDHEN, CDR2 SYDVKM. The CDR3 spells CASSSRDRGRAFF. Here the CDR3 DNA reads TGTGCCAGCAGTTCCCGGGACAGGGGGCGAGCTTTCTTT.

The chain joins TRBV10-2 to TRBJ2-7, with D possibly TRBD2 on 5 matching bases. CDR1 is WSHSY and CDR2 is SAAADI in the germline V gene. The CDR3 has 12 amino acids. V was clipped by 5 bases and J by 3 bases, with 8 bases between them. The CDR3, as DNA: TGCGCCAGCAGTAGGGAGATCTACGAGCAGTACTTC. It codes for CASSREIYEQYF.

CDR3: CASSVDRGLRGNQPQHF. CDR3 nucleotides: TGTGCCAGTAGTGTCGACAGGGGGCTAAGGGGCAATCAGCCCCAGCATTTT. The V gene is TRBV19, the J gene TRBJ1-5; 10 positions agree with TRBD1. V lost 5 bases to trimming and J lost 2 bases; unmatched junction nucleotides: 9. Germline CDR1 reads LNHDA; CDR2 reads SQIVND (reference sequence). The CDR3 covers 17 residues.

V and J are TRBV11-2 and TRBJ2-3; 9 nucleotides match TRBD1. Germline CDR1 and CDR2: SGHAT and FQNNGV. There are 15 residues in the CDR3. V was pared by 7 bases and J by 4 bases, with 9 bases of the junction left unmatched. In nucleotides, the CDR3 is TGTGCCAGCATCCAAACAGGGGGCGCAGCAGATACGCAGTATTTT. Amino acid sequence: CASIQTGGAADTQYF.

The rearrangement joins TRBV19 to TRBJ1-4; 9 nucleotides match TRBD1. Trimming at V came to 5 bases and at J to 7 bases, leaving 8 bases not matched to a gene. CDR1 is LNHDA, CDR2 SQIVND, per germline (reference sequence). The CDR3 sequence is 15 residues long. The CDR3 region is CASSPAGQGFEKLFF. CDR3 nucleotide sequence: TGTGCCAGTAGTCCAGCCGGACAGGGGTTTGAAAAACTGTTTTTT. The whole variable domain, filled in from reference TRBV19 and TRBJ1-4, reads DGGITQSPKYLFRKEGQNVTLSCEQNLNHDAMYWYRQDPGQGLRLIYYSQIVNDFQKGDIAEGYSVSREKKESFPLTVTSAQKNPTAFYLCASSPAGQGFEKLFFGSGTQLSVL.

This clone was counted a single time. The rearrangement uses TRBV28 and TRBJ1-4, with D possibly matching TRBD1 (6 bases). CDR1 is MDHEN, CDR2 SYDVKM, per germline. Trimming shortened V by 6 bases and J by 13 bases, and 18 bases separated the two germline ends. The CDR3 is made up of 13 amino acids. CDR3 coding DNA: TGTGCCAGCAGGACAGTCCAGCAAGGGGGACTGTTTTTT. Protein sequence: CASRTVQQGGLFF.

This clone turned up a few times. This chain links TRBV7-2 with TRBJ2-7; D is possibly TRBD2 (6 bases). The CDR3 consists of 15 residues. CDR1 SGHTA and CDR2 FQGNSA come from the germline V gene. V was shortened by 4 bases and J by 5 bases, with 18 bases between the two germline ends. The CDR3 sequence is CASSSGTPGVDEQYF. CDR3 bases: TGTGCCAGCAGCTCTGGGACCCCGGGGGTCGACGAGCAGTACTTC.